This entry lists 24 T cell receptor beta chains sequenced from one sample in a study of T-cell reconstitution after alpha-beta-depleted transplantation in children (TCRdb year 2016). The sample's treatment or condition label, in plain terms: allogeneic hematopoietic cell transplantation with graft depleted of TCRalphabeta T cells and CD19 B cells. Receptor amplification or capture employed PCR. These reads were obtained on an Illumina HiSeq 2500. TCR libraries were prepared with molecular barcoding, using unique molecular identifiers to normalize TCRbeta repertoire quantification. In TCRdb, the public reads were trimmed at Q25 with fastp and aligned with MiXCR, with productive beta chains retained. Here each entry gathers all rows of one CDR3 protein and keeps the most common genes and DNA. The sample data list fewer than 750,000 distinct CDR3 sequences, and 20% to 25% of these were observed just once. The top ten clonotypes cover roughly an eighth of the sample.

The starting material was PBMCs, mostly from graft donor cells, obtained 360 days after TCRalphabeta/CD19-depleted stem cell transplant. The receptors shown here come from a boy in the first two years of life who had a stem cell transplant for acute myeloid leukemia, so the T cells may come from the graft donor.

The J gene is TRBJ2-3, the V gene TRBV12-3 or TRBV12-4; D tentatively fits TRBD1 or TRBD2 (6 bases each). The V end was cut by 6 bases, the J end by 5 bases, with 18 bases between. This CDR3 comprises 15 residues. The CDR3 sequence is CASRAGRGGLDTQYF. The CDR3 nucleotides read TGTGCCAGCAGGGCCGGGAGAGGGGGGCTAGATACGCAGTATTTT.

This clonotype was seen many times. This chain connects TRBV6-5 to TRBJ1-3; TRBD1 might be the D (5 bases). The CDR3 has 15 residues. V dropped 4 bases and J dropped 0 bases, with 10 bases sitting between them. Germline V lookup: CDR1 MNHEY, CDR2 SVGAGI. DNA for the CDR3: TGTGCCAGCAGTTCCAGGGCCGACTCTGGAAACACCATATATTTT. This translates into CASSSRADSGNTIYF.

This clonotype was seen only a few times. The genes are TRBV29-1 and TRBJ2-7, with 9 bases that match TRBD1. This CDR3 region has 13 residues. Looked up from germline, CDR1 is SQVTM and CDR2 is ANQGSEA. Losses at the gene ends were 3 bases for V and 3 bases for J; bases not matched to a gene: 3. The DNA for the CDR3 is TGCAGCGTTGAGGGACAGGGTGTCTACGAGCAGTACTTC. This translates into CSVEGQGVYEQYF.

This clonotype was picked up many times. The chain links TRBV7-9 to TRBJ1-1, with TRBD1 matching over 7 bases. Germline V lookup: CDR1 SEHNR, CDR2 FQNEAQ (reference sequence). V lost 4 bases and J lost 1; bases outside the gene matches: 12. The CDR3 contains 17 residues. CDR3 coding DNA: TGTGCCAGCAGCTCCGACAGGGACCCTCACTGGAACACTGAAGCTTTCTTT. Its protein is CASSSDRDPHWNTEAFF.

This clonotype was observed at least ten times. This chain links TRBV20-1 with TRBJ2-1; 8 bases fit TRBD2. Germline V gene lookup returns CDR1 DFQATT and CDR2 SNEGSKA (reference sequence). The CDR3 is 14 amino acids. V lost 5 bases to trimming and J lost 7 bases; unmatched junction nucleotides: 10. The CDR3 is CSARSGGAVNEQFF. The CDR3 DNA sequence: TGCAGTGCTCGATCGGGGGGGGCCGTAAATGAGCAGTTCTTC.

The chain couples TRBV29-1 to TRBJ2-2; D call uncertain. The ends were cut back, 5 bases at V and 5 bases at J, with 6 bases in the middle. The CDR3 is made up of 11 amino acids. Looked up from germline, CDR1 is SQVTM and CDR2 is ANQGSEA. This CDR3 is CSVWVTGELFF. DNA of the CDR3: TGCAGCGTTTGGGTAACCGGGGAGCTGTTTTTT.

The chain is built from TRBV20-1 and TRBJ2-3, with TRBD2 matching 9 bases. The germline gives CDR1 DFQATT, CDR2 SNEGSKA (reference sequence). Losses at the gene ends were 4 bases for V and 0 bases for J; bases not matched to a gene: 5. CDR3 length: 15 residues. In DNA, the CDR3 is TGCAGTGCTACCTCGACTAGCGGCAGCACAGATACGCAGTATTTT. Translated: CSATSTSGSTDTQYF.

Many counts were recorded for this clonotype. This rearrangement joins TRBV29-1 to TRBJ2-1; D ambiguous. The CDR3 is 13 residues long. Trimming removed 3 bases from V and 8 bases from J, with 14 bases in between. In germline, CDR1 is SQVTM, CDR2 ANQGSEA. Here the CDR3 DNA reads TGCAGCGTTGACGTGGGCCTTATGGATGAGCAGTTCTTC. As protein: CSVDVGLMDEQFF.

This clonotype was observed at least ten times. The CDR3 sequence: CASKDGQETQYF. The CDR3 nucleotides read TGTGCCAGCAAGGACGGTCAAGAGACCCAGTACTTC. The chain employs TRBV6-2 or TRBV6-3 and TRBJ2-5; the D is unclear. Trimming took 7 bases from V and 2 from J, leaving 8 bases between them. CDR1 MNHEY and CDR2 SVGEGT come from the germline V gene. This CDR3 contains 12 residues.

There are many counts of this clonotype. J is TRBJ2-2 and V is TRBV20-1; D possibly corresponds to TRBD1 (6 bases). Per the germline V gene, CDR1 is DFQATT and CDR2 is SNEGSKA (reference sequence). V was shortened by 6 bases and J by 5 bases, with 13 bases between the two germline ends. The CDR3 totals 13 residues. The CDR3 protein is CSATHRVTGELFF. The CDR3 DNA reads TGCAGTGCCACCCACAGGGTAACCGGGGAGCTGTTTTTT.

This clonotype was picked up a small number of times. V and J are TRBV6-5 and TRBJ2-5, with 11 positions matching TRBD1. The CDR3 sequence is 17 residues long. Germline assignment: CDR1 MNHEY and CDR2 SVGAGI. The V gene end was trimmed by 0 bases and the J gene end by 1 base; junction bases not matched to a gene: 4. The CDR3 spells CASSYSSGQGVQETQYF. The CDR3 DNA is TGTGCCAGCAGTTACTCCTCGGGACAGGGGGTCCAAGAGACCCAGTACTTC.

In this sample, this clonotype turned up a few times. DNA for the CDR3: TGTGCCAGCAGTGAATCGTGGGGGGTTGATGGCTACACCTTC. Protein sequence: CASSESWGVDGYTF. The chain employs TRBV25-1 and TRBJ1-2, with D tentatively TRBD1 (5 bases). The CDR3 spans 14 residues. Germline values: CDR1 MGHDK, CDR2 SYGVNS. V was pared by 1 base and J by 6 bases, with 12 bases between.

The chain links TRBV6-5 to TRBJ2-2; D unclear. CDR1 is MNHEY, CDR2 SVGAGI, per germline. The V end was cut by 1 base, the J end by 5 bases, with 11 bases between. The CDR3 runs 15 residues. The CDR3 loop reads CASSYFGGETGELFF. In nucleotides, the CDR3 is TGTGCCAGCAGTTACTTTGGCGGAGAGACCGGGGAGCTGTTTTTT.

This clonotype was seen a handful of times. The chain carries TRBV20-1 and TRBJ2-5; 9 bases fit TRBD1. Germline loops: CDR1 DFQATT, CDR2 SNEGSKA (reference sequence). The CDR3 runs to 14 residues. CDR3 DNA: TGCAGCGCGCAAAACAGGGGGCGCGGAGAGACCCAGTACTTC. Translation gives CSAQNRGRGETQYF.

This clonotype showed up many times. The chain recombines TRBV5-1 with TRBJ2-3, with 9 bases identical to TRBD2. Germline V gene lookup returns CDR1 SGHRS and CDR2 YFSETQ. The CDR3 is made up of 13 amino acids. V dropped 6 bases and J dropped 5; count of bases not matched to a gene: 4. CDR3 sequence reads: CASTPTSGDTQYF. DNA of the CDR3: TGCGCCAGCACCCCGACTAGCGGAGATACGCAGTATTTT. The whole variable domain, filled in from reference TRBV5-1 and TRBJ2-3, reads KAGVTQTPRYLIKTRGQQVTLSCSPISGHRSVSWYQQTPGQGLQFLFEYFSETQRNKGNFPGRFSGRQFSNSRSEMNVSTLELGDSALYLCASTPTSGDTQYFGPGTRLTVL.

This clonotype occurred many times. The rearrangement uses TRBV29-1 and TRBJ2-5; a possible D gene is TRBD1 (5 bases). The germline V gene has CDR1 SQVTM and CDR2 ANQGSEA. The length of the CDR3 is 12 residues. The germline V and J ends were trimmed by 5 bases and 1 base, with 8 bases remaining between them. The CDR3 DNA reads as TGCAGCGTTCGACAGAGCCAAGAGACCCAGTACTTC. As protein: CSVRQSQETQYF.

The rearrangement uses TRBV4-3 and TRBJ2-6; TRBD2 agrees at 13 bases. The CDR3 loop spans 19 amino acids. V was pared by 4 bases and J by 0 bases, with 6 bases of the junction left unmatched. Germline V gene lookup returns CDR1 LGHNA and CDR2 YSLEER. This chain's CDR3 is CASSLTGTSGASGANVLTF. The CDR3 DNA follows: TGCGCCAGCAGCCTAACTGGGACTAGCGGGGCCTCTGGGGCCAACGTCCTGACTTTC.

The chain uses TRBV12-3 or TRBV12-4 and TRBJ1-5, with D perhaps matching TRBD1 (6 bases). The CDR3 extends over 14 amino acids. Deletions cut 1 base from V and 7 bases from J, with 11 bases between. CDR3 DNA sequence: TGTGCCAGCAGTTTAGGGGGGCAGCGACAGCCCCAGCATTTT. Amino acid sequence: CASSLGGQRQPQHF.

The sample holds a few counts of this clonotype. J is TRBJ2-5 and V is TRBV10-2; TRBD1 matches at 7 bases. The CDR3 is made up of 13 amino acids. Germline V CDR1 and CDR2: WSHSY, SAAADI. V dropped 2 bases and J dropped 5; count of bases not matched to a gene: 2. The CDR3 reads CASSEKGAETQYF. The DNA for the CDR3 is TGCGCCAGCAGTGAGAAGGGGGCTGAGACCCAGTACTTC.

The chain is built from TRBV29-1 and TRBJ1-4, with D unclear. Looked up from germline, CDR1 is SQVTM and CDR2 is ANQGSEA. This CDR3 spans 13 amino acids. With 0 bases removed from V and 7 bases from J, the gap between germline ends came to 9 bases. The CDR3, as DNA: TGCAGCGTTGAAGACAGAAGGAGTGAAAAACTGTTTTTT. Translated, it gives CSVEDRRSEKLFF.

This clonotype was recorded a few times. The J gene is TRBJ2-4, the V gene TRBV10-3; the D is unclear. The germline V and J ends were trimmed by 3 bases and 7 bases, with 13 bases remaining between them. The CDR3 has 14 residues. From germline, CDR1 is ENHRY and CDR2 SYGVKD. The CDR3 DNA reads TGTGCCATCAGTGATGTTGCATCCCGGAACATTCAGTACTTC. Its protein product is CAISDVASRNIQYF.

The rearrangement links TRBV3-1 to TRBJ2-1; the match to TRBD2 covers 7 bases. The CDR3 sequence is 17 residues long. J was trimmed by 0 bases and V by 4 bases; bases with no gene match: 9. Per the germline V gene, CDR1 is LGHDT and CDR2 is YNNKEL (reference sequence). The CDR3 DNA follows: TGTGCCAGCAGCCTCCCCGGGGGGTTGAGCTCCTACAATGAGCAGTTCTTC. It specifies CASSLPGGLSSYNEQFF.

The chain carries TRBV6-2 or TRBV6-3 and TRBJ1-1, with 11 bases that match TRBD1. V trimming: 7 bases; J trimming: 11 bases; junction bases outside the gene matches: 6. The CDR3 is made up of 12 amino acids. Germline lookup yields CDR1 MNHEY and CDR2 SVGEGT. The DNA for the CDR3 is TGTGCCAGCACCACCGGACAGGGGGCGGCTTTCTTT. Its protein is CASTTGQGAAFF.

V gene TRBV27 combines with J gene TRBJ2-2; maybe TRBD2 (6 bases). Germline lookup yields CDR1 MNHEY and CDR2 SMNVEV (reference sequence). The V gene lost 2 bases and the J gene lost 4 bases, with 20 bases spanning the gap. There are 18 residues in the CDR3. The chain's CDR3 is CASSLGGAGPIITGELFF. Written as DNA, the CDR3 is TGTGCCAGCAGTTTAGGAGGGGCGGGACCGATAATCACCGGGGAGCTGTTTTTT.